This T cell receptor beta chain came from a study of control samples from healthy donors and cancer patients. Repertoires were generated with immunoSEQ multiplex PCR, while TCRdb's copy carries only in-frame clones and drops some. The data show around 120,000 clones, around 93% seen once. V was shortened by 8 bases and J by 9 bases, with 14 bases between the two germline ends. The CDR3 has 11 amino acids. The germline V gene encodes CDR1 DFQATT and CDR2 SNEGSKA (reference sequence). This clonotype was sampled from a man aged 45-60 years with head and neck cancer. Sequencing was done on a sample of PBMCs. V gene TRBV20-1 combines with J gene TRBJ2-1; tentative D call: TRBD2 (6 bases). The CDR3 nucleotides read TGCAGTAAGAGTAGCGGATTTGAGCAGTTCTTC. Protein product: CSKSSGFEQFF.